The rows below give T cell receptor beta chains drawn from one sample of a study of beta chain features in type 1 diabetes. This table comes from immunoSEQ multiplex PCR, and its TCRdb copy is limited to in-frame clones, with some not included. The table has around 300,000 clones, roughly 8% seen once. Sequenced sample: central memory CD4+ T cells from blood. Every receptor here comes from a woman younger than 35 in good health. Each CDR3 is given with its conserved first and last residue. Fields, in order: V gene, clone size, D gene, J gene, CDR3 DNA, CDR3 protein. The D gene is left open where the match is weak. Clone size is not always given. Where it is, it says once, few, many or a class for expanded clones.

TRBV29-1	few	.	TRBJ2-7	TGCAGCGTTGAAGATAATGGGAAGAAATACGAGCAGTACTTC	CSVEDNGKKYEQYF
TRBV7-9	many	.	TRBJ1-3	TGTGCCAGCAGCTTAGGCCAGCCCAACTCTGGAAACACCATATATTTT	CASSLGQPNSGNTIYF
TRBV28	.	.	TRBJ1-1	TGTGCCAGCAGTTTAAGGGACGGGGCTTTCTTT	CASSLRDGAFF
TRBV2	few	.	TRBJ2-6	TGTGCCAGCAGTCCTTTGGGGTCTGGGGCCAACGTCCTGACTTTC	CASSPLGSGANVLTF
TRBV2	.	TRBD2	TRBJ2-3	TGTGCCAGCAGTGGAGGCGGGGGGGCCGCCGATACGCAGTATTTT	CASSGGGGAADTQYF
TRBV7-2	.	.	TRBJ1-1	TGTGCCAGCAGCTTAAATCCCCAGGGGCTGAGTTTACGTGCTTTCTTT	CASSLNPQGLSLRAFF
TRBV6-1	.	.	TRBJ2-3	TGTGCCAGCAGTGTATCTCCGGGACCCGGCACAGATACGCAGTATTTT	CASSVSPGPGTDTQYF
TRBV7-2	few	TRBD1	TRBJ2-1	TGTGCCAGCAGCCCACAGGGGGCTGCGGATGAGCAGTTCTTC	CASSPQGAADEQFF
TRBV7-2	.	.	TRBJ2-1	TGTGCCAGCAGCTCACAGGGCCCCGAGCAGTTCTTC	CASSSQGPEQFF
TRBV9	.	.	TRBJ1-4	TGTGCCAGCAGTGAAACACCGGGACGAGAAGAAAAACTGTTTTTT	CASSETPGREEKLFF
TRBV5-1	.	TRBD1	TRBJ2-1	TGCGCCAGCAGCTGGGGACAGGGGAATGGGGCCAATGAGCAGTTCTTC	CASSWGQGNGANEQFF
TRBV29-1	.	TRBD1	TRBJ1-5	TGCAGCGTTGAGTCGGGACAGGGTGGCAATCAGCCCCAGCATTTT	CSVESGQGGNQPQHF
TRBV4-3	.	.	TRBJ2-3	TGCGCCAGCAGCCAAGAGGGAGCGACGGGAGGGGGCACGCAGTATTTT	CASSQEGATGGGTQYF
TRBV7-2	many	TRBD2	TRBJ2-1	TGTGCCAGCAGGGGACTAGATTCCTACAATGAGCAGTTCTTC	CASRGLDSYNEQFF
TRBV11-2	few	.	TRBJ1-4	TGTGCCAGCAGCTTAGACGGTCAGGAAAAACTGTTTTTT	CASSLDGQEKLFF
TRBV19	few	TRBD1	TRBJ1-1	TGTGCCAGTCGAGGGACAGGGACAAAAGAAGCTTTCTTT	CASRGTGTKEAFF
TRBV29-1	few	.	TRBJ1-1	TGCAGCGTTGGAGCGAGGGACACTGAAGCTTTCTTT	CSVGARDTEAFF
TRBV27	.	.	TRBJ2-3	TGTGCCAGCAGTGGCCCTAGTGGCGCGCAGTATTTT	CASSGPSGAQYF
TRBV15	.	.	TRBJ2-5	TGTGCCACCAGCAGAACATCCTTCGGACAGCAAGAGACCCAGTACTTC	CATSRTSFGQQETQYF
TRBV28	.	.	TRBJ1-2	TGTGCCAGCAGTTCGACCGGGACCTTCTATGGCTACACCTTC	CASSSTGTFYGYTF
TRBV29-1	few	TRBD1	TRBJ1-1	TGCAGCGGGGGACAGTGGAACACTGAAGCTTTCTTT	CSGGQWNTEAFF